Below, 17 T cell receptor beta chains from the same sample are listed, as sequenced in a study of cytomegalovirus exposure and HLA in healthy donors. PCR was performed using 60 Vbeta and 13 Jbeta primers. The protocol was immunoSEQ multiplex PCR, while the TCRdb copy is restricted to in-frame clones and leaves out a portion. The sample has fewer than 250,000 clones, 76% seen once. The sample was PBMCs. The receptors derive from a man younger than 30 in good health and CMV-seronegative.

V and J are TRBV2 and TRBJ1-3, with TRBD1 as a possible D gene (5 bases). This CDR3 is 15 amino acids long. Germline loops: CDR1 SNHLY, CDR2 FYNNEI. V lost 4 bases and J lost 0, with 10 bases in between. CDR3 loop: CASSVGHHSGNTIYF. The CDR3 bases are TGTGCCAGCAGTGTCGGACACCACTCTGGAAACACCATATATTTT.

This chain joins TRBV2 and TRBJ1-5; D is possibly TRBD1 (5 bases). Germline CDR1 and CDR2: SNHLY and FYNNEI. Trimming stripped 3 bases from V and 6 bases from J, with 12 bases between. This CDR3 region has 14 residues. The DNA for the CDR3 is TGTGCCAGCAGTGATGCCGGGGGTGCTCAGCCCCAGCATTTT. Translated: CASSDAGGAQPQHF.

This sequence joins TRBV5-1 and TRBJ2-5; 7 bases align to TRBD1. The CDR3 has 15 residues. V was clipped by 0 bases and J by 5 bases; unmatched bases: 7. From germline, CDR1 is SGHRS and CDR2 YFSETQ. In DNA, the CDR3 is TGCGCCAGCAGCTTGGGGGGGACAGCCAGGGAGACCCAGTACTTC. Amino acids: CASSLGGTARETQYF.

The rearrangement uses TRBV2 and TRBJ2-3; TRBD2 matches at 10 bases. There are 19 residues in the CDR3. CDR1 is SNHLY, CDR2 FYNNEI, per germline. The ends lost 2 bases at V and 1 base at J; junction bases unmatched: 12. The CDR3: CASSERRLAGVRGTDTQYF. The CDR3 DNA sequence: TGTGCCAGCAGTGAACGTCGGCTAGCGGGAGTAAGAGGCACAGATACGCAGTATTTT.

This clone appeared a few times. The V gene is TRBV9, the J gene TRBJ1-2; a weak D match, TRBD1 (6 bases). Germline CDR1 and CDR2: SGDLS and YYNGEE. V was trimmed by 5 bases and J by 3 bases, leaving 17 bases between them. The CDR3 sequence is 15 residues long. CDR3 region: CASRLKQGFDYGYTF. As DNA, the CDR3 is TGTGCCAGCAGGCTAAAACAGGGATTTGACTATGGCTACACCTTC.

To note about this clone: The junction shows a germline mismatch at one end, possibly a read error. The chain uses TRBV28 and TRBJ1-2; TRBD1 might be the D (5 bases). CDR3 size: 13 residues. Looked up from germline, CDR1 is MDHEN and CDR2 is SYDVKM. The CDR3 DNA sequence: TGTACCAGCACGGGGGGAGGGAGACCTGGCTACACCTTC. It encodes CTSTGGGRPGYTF.

This clone has just a few counts. V and J are TRBV5-1 and TRBJ2-3; D is perhaps TRBD1 (5 bases). The CDR3 extends over 16 amino acids. V lost 0 bases and J lost 6, with 17 bases in between. Per germline, CDR1 SGHRS and CDR2 YFSETQ. In DNA, the CDR3 is TGCGCCAGCAGCTTGGAGGGCAGGGCGCCGTCGGATACGCAGTATTTT. Its translation is CASSLEGRAPSDTQYF.

The CDR3 DNA follows: TGTGCCAGCAGCTTTACGAGGGACAGGCTCTACAATGAGCAGTTCTTC. Translating gives CASSFTRDRLYNEQFF. V and J are TRBV2 and TRBJ2-1, with 8 bases identical to TRBD1. V lost 6 bases to trimming and J lost 3 bases; unmatched junction nucleotides: 10. Germline CDR1 and CDR2: SNHLY and FYNNEI. The CDR3 sequence is 16 residues long.

In this sample, this clone turned up once. V usage is TRBV6-1 and J usage is TRBJ2-3; 8 nucleotides line up with TRBD2. This CDR3 comprises 14 residues. Unmatched junction bases numbered 4, after V lost 8 bases and J lost 0 bases. Germline CDR1 and CDR2: MNHNS and SASEGT. The CDR3 DNA follows: TGTGCCAGCGAACTAGCGGTGAGCACAGATACGCAGTATTTT. As protein: CASELAVSTDTQYF.

The chain links TRBV27 to TRBJ1-5; 8 bases map to TRBD1. The CDR3 consists of 15 residues. Germline loops: CDR1 MNHEY, CDR2 SMNVEV (reference sequence). Unmatched junction bases numbered 6, after V lost 5 bases and J lost 3 bases. DNA for the CDR3: TGTGCCAGCAGTAAGACAGGGGCGAACAATCAGCCCCAGCATTTT. The encoded protein is CASSKTGANNQPQHF.

This clone was found a few times. This chain joins TRBV10-2 and TRBJ1-5, with D uncertain. The CDR3 runs 10 residues. V gave up 5 bases and J gave up 11 bases, with 7 bases separating them. Germline CDR1 and CDR2: WSHSY and SAAADI. The CDR3 loop is CASSTVTQHF. As DNA, the CDR3 is TGCGCCAGCAGTACGGTGACCCAGCATTTT.

In this sample, this clone turned up a few times. This chain links TRBV6-5 with TRBJ2-7, with D possibly TRBD1 on 6 matching bases. V lost 2 bases, J lost 5 bases, and 10 bases lay in between. CDR3 length equals 13 residues. Looked up from germline, CDR1 is MNHEY and CDR2 is SVGAGI. The CDR3 here is CASSYRSGDEQYF. In nucleotides, the CDR3 is TGTGCCAGCAGTTACCGTTCAGGGGACGAGCAGTACTTC.

The chain carries TRBV9 and TRBJ2-3, with TRBD2 matching over 9 bases. The CDR3 covers 15 residues. Germline V gene lookup returns CDR1 SGDLS and CDR2 YYNGEE. V dropped 4 bases and J dropped 0; count of bases not matched to a gene: 3. This CDR3 reads CASSTSGPSTDTQYF. The CDR3 nucleotides are TGTGCCAGCAGCACTAGCGGGCCTAGCACAGATACGCAGTATTTT. The full variable domain, completed using reference TRBV9 and TRBJ2-3, is DSGVTQTPKHLITATGQRVTLRCSPRSGDLSVYWYQQSLDQGLQFLIQYYNGEERAKGNILERFSAQQFPDLHSELNLSSLELGDSALYFCASSTSGPSTDTQYFGPGTRLTVL.

The gene calls are TRBV5-1 and TRBJ1-1; possibly TRBD1 for D (5 bases). The V gene's germline CDR1 is SGHRS and CDR2 YFSETQ. This CDR3 comprises 14 residues. V was cut by 3 bases and J by 1 base, with 10 bases left in between. CDR3: CASSSRTGNTEAFF. As DNA, the CDR3 is TGCGCCAGCAGCTCCCGAACAGGGAACACTGAAGCTTTCTTT.

This clone is a singleton in its sample. The rearrangement links TRBV11-1 to TRBJ1-2; 11 bases map to TRBD1. Looked up from germline, CDR1 is SGHAT and CDR2 is FQDESV (reference sequence). V shed 4 bases and J 4 bases; nucleotides not matched to a gene: 8. The CDR3 has 16 amino acids. This chain's CDR3 is CASSSAGQGVPYGYTF. CDR3 bases: TGTGCCAGCAGCTCCGCGGGACAGGGGGTCCCCTATGGCTACACCTTC.

This chain links TRBV6-5 with TRBJ2-5; 9 nucleotides line up with TRBD1. Matching the DNA end better, TRBJ2-7 makes the J call doubtful. CDR1 MNHEY and CDR2 SVGAGI come from the germline V gene. This CDR3 has 14 amino acids. CDR3 protein: CASLARQGAYEQYF. The CDR3 nucleotides are TGTGCCAGCCTGGCGAGACAGGGGGCCTACGAGCAGTACTTC.

This chain links TRBV2 with TRBJ2-7; TRBD2 might be the D (6 bases). Trimming stripped 2 bases from V and 3 bases from J, with 14 bases between. The CDR3 loop spans 15 amino acids. Germline CDR1 reads SNHLY; CDR2 reads FYNNEI. The CDR3 bases are TGTGCCAGCAGTGAATTAGCGGAGTCCCTCTACGAGCAGTACTTC. Translating it yields CASSELAESLYEQYF.